The 17 T cell receptor beta chains below all came from one sample that was sequenced in a study of blood T cell repertoires in COVID-19. The protocol was immunoSEQ multiplex PCR, while the TCRdb copy is restricted to in-frame clones and leaves out a portion. The data contain about 220,000 clones, 70% to 85% of them singletons. Sequenced input: PBMCs or T cells enriched from blood (not recorded which). The source of these receptors is a woman aged 60 to 75 who had recovered from COVID-19.

This clone was detected a few times. This chain joins TRBV7-9 and TRBJ2-2; D is perhaps TRBD1 (6 bases). This CDR3 spans 14 amino acids. Germline V gene data show CDR1 as SEHNR and CDR2 as FQNEAQ (reference sequence). Trimming cost V 3 bases and J 5 bases, with 10 bases left between them. The CDR3 loop is CASSFTQGTGELFF. In DNA, the CDR3 is TGTGCCAGCAGCTTTACGCAGGGGACCGGGGAGCTGTTTTTT.

V gene TRBV7-2 combines with J gene TRBJ2-5, with D tentatively TRBD2 (7 bases). Trimming left V 4 bases short and J 4 bases short, with 19 bases between. Germline values: CDR1 SGHTA, CDR2 FQGNSA. The CDR3 has 16 residues. The CDR3 loop reads CASSSYGGGRPETQYF. CDR3 nucleotide sequence: TGTGCCAGCAGCTCCTATGGGGGGGGCAGGCCAGAGACCCAGTACTTC.

The CDR3, as DNA: TGTGCCAGCTCACTCCGACATGACTACGAGCAGTACTTC. It is translated as CASSLRHDYEQYF. The rearrangement uses TRBV18 and TRBJ2-7, with D unresolved. Germline V lookup: CDR1 KGHSH, CDR2 LQKENI. CDR3 length: 13 amino acids. Deletions cut 4 bases from V and 3 bases from J, with 10 bases between.

This clone was observed a handful of times. The chain couples TRBV9 to TRBJ2-7, with D maybe TRBD1 (6 bases). V gave up 3 bases and J gave up 3 bases, with 16 bases separating them. This CDR3 comprises 15 residues. Looked up from germline, CDR1 is SGDLS and CDR2 is YYNGEE. The CDR3 DNA reads TGTGCCAGCAGCGCCTACTCGGGACAAGACTACGAGCAGTACTTC. This encodes CASSAYSGQDYEQYF.

A note on this clone: The junction and the germline gene differ at one end; a read error may be behind it. The rearrangement uses TRBV6-2 or TRBV6-3 and TRBJ1-6, with TRBD1 matching 10 bases. CDR3 length: 15 amino acids. Germline V gene sequence: CDR1 MNHEY, CDR2 SVGEGT. CDR3 loop: CASRYSGTGVPPLHF. CDR3 sequence (DNA): TGTGCCAGCAGATACTCCGGGACAGGGGTGCCACCCCTCCACTTT.

V is TRBV28 and J is TRBJ1-4; tentatively, D is TRBD1 (5 bases). Germline assignment: CDR1 MDHEN and CDR2 SYDVKM. CDR3 size: 17 residues. V was shortened by 3 bases and J by 4 bases, with 18 bases between the two germline ends. The CDR3 sequence: CASSLIQGSFGNEKLFF. The CDR3 coding sequence is TGTGCCAGCAGTTTGATTCAGGGATCGTTTGGTAATGAAAAACTGTTTTTT.

The chain has TRBV29-1 and TRBJ2-7, with TRBD1 matching 9 bases. The CDR3 is 13 residues long. Germline V gene data show CDR1 as SQVTM and CDR2 as ANQGSEA. The ends lost 6 bases at V and 4 bases at J; junction bases unmatched: 7. DNA of the CDR3: TGCAGCGTAGAATCCGGGACAGGGTACGAGCAGTACTTC. It translates to CSVESGTGYEQYF.

The chain combines TRBV18 with TRBJ2-1; 9 bases agree with TRBD1. Germline-derived CDR1 and CDR2 are KGHSH and LQKENI. The trim removed 4 bases at V and 8 bases at J, leaving 9 bases unmatched. This CDR3 region has 15 residues. The CDR3 DNA reads TGTGCCAGCTCACAACAGGGACAGGGTGGCCATGAGCAGTTCTTC. As protein: CASSQQGQGGHEQFF.

The rearrangement uses TRBV7-9 and TRBJ2-7; D unclear. The CDR3 spans 12 residues. Per germline, CDR1 SEHNR and CDR2 FQNEAQ (reference sequence). V was cut by 5 bases and J by 0 bases, with 5 bases left in between. CDR3 nucleotide sequence: TGTGCCAGCAGCCCGGTCTCCTACGAGCAGTACTTC. Translation: CASSPVSYEQYF.

In its sample, this clone was seen a few times. V gene TRBV7-2 combines with J gene TRBJ1-2; D gene unclear. This CDR3 contains 12 residues. Trimming removed 1 base at V and 4 bases at J, with 4 bases between. CDR1 and CDR2 (germline): SGHTA, FQGNSA. This CDR3 reads CASSLVLYGYTF. CDR3 in DNA: TGTGCCAGCAGCTTAGTCCTCTATGGCTACACCTTC.

The V gene is TRBV7-9, the J gene TRBJ1-4; 9 bases line up with TRBD1. J gave up 7 bases and V 1 base, and 7 bases lay outside the gene matches. Germline loops: CDR1 SEHNR, CDR2 FQNEAQ (reference sequence). This CDR3 contains 16 residues. Written as DNA, the CDR3 is TGTGCCAGCAGCTTAGAACAGGGGGCGCGGGGTGAAAAACTGTTTTTT. Protein product: CASSLEQGARGEKLFF.

The chain recombines TRBV10-3 with TRBJ2-1; possibly TRBD1 for D (6 bases). Germline V gene lookup returns CDR1 ENHRY and CDR2 SYGVKD. Trimming shortened V by 0 bases and J by 8 bases, and 14 bases separated the two germline ends. This CDR3 has 15 residues. The CDR3 reads CAISESRSGADEQFF. The CDR3 nucleotides are TGTGCCATCAGTGAGTCGAGGTCAGGGGCAGATGAGCAGTTCTTC.

This CDR3 reads CASGIVQGYGYTF. As DNA, the CDR3 is TGTGCTAGTGGGATAGTCCAGGGATATGGCTACACCTTC. The rearrangement uses TRBV12-5 and TRBJ1-2, with D possibly TRBD1 on 5 matching bases. The CDR3 spans 13 residues. The V end was cut by 6 bases, the J end by 5 bases, with 13 bases between. CDR1 is LGHNT, CDR2 FRNRAP, per germline.

This chain joins TRBV4-3 and TRBJ2-5; tentatively, D is TRBD1 (5 bases). Looked up from germline, CDR1 is LGHNA and CDR2 is YSLEER. The CDR3 sequence is 13 residues long. V shed 0 bases and J shed 7 bases, with 9 bases lying between them. In nucleotides, the CDR3 is TGCGCCAGCAGCCAAGATCTTAGGGGGACCCAGTACTTC. Translation: CASSQDLRGTQYF.

This chain links TRBV6-2 or TRBV6-3 with TRBJ1-4; possibly TRBD1 for D (6 bases). V lost 4 bases, J lost 3 bases, and 12 bases lay in between. This CDR3 contains 15 residues. The germline V gene has CDR1 MNHEY and CDR2 SVGEGT. CDR3 nucleotides: TGTGCCAGCAGTTCCACAGGGTCGGCTAATGAAAAACTGTTTTTT. Amino acids: CASSSTGSANEKLFF.

The rearrangement uses TRBV5-4 and TRBJ2-5; D call uncertain. Germline CDR1 and CDR2: SGHNT and YYREEE (reference sequence). This CDR3 comprises 15 residues. Trimming cost V 4 bases and J 5 bases, with 18 bases left between them. CDR3 DNA sequence: TGTGCCAGCAGCCGTGGGTCCAGGTGGGTCGAGACCCAGTACTTC. This translates into CASSRGSRWVETQYF.

This rearrangement joins TRBV5-1 to TRBJ1-5; tentative D call: TRBD1 (5 bases). In germline, CDR1 is SGHRS, CDR2 YFSETQ. V was pared by 1 base and J by 0 bases, with 8 bases between. The CDR3 sequence is 15 residues long. CDR3 sequence (DNA): TGCGCCAGCAGCTTGACAGGCCTTAGCAATCAGCCCCAGCATTTT. The encoded protein is CASSLTGLSNQPQHF.